The clone carrying this TCR beta chain occurred many times. TCRdb recomputed calls from the 5' RACE reads with MiXCR, one row per CDR3 protein. This sample carries under 85,000 distinct CDR3 sequences, around 5% of them seen once, and the ten largest clones take approximately 5.6%. The entry originates in a study of neurological immune-mediated disorders. The length of the CDR3 is 14 residues. J gave up 7 bases and V 1 base, and 4 bases lay outside the gene matches. Germline loops: CDR1 SGHRS, CDR2 YFSETQ. The sample comprised PBMCs. This sequence originates from a human donor with multiple sclerosis. The donor label of this sample is uncertain. The gene calls are TRBV5-1 and TRBJ1-5; TRBD1 matches at 8 bases. CDR3 region: CASSLSDREQPQHF. CDR3 sequence (DNA): TGCGCCAGCAGCTTGTCGGACAGGGAGCAGCCCCAGCATTTT.